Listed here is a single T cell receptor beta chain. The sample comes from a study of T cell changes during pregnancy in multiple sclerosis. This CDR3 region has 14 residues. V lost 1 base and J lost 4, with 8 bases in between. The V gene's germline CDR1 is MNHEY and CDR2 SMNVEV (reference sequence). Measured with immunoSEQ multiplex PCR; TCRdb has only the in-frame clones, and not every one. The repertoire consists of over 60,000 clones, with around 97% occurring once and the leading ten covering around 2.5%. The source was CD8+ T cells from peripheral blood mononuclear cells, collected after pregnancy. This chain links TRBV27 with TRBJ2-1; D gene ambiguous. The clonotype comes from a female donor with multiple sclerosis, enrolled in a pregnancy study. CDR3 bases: TGTGCCAGCAGTTTATTCTTATCTTACAATGAGCAGTTCTTC. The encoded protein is CASSLFLSYNEQFF.